This is a list of T cell receptor beta chains from one sample in a study of T cell repertoires in aging, cancer and after chemotherapy. Using its own MiXCR run on the multiplex PCR reads, TCRdb lists one record per CDR3 protein. The data hold some 2,000 distinct CDR3 sequences, with approximately 30% observed a single time. The specimen was blood. The receptor set was obtained from a human donor with a solid tumor. Both conserved end residues are part of each CDR3. A D gene is named only where the DNA matches it firmly. Some rows mark clone size as missing; the rest say once, few, many or name a class of expanded clone.

cdr3_nt cdr3_aa d_call j_call v_call clone_size
TGTGCCAGCAGCCACGGGACAGACTATGGCTACACCTTC CASSHGTDYGYTF TRBD1 TRBJ1-2 TRBV5-6 NA
TGTGCCAGCAGCTTGGTACAGACCGTCTATGGCTACACCTTC CASSLVQTVYGYTF NA TRBJ1-2 TRBV5-5 medium-sized
TGTGCCAGTAGTCTAGGCGCGGGCTTACACCCTCGGACCGGGGAGCTGTTTTTT CASSLGAGLHPRTGELFF NA TRBJ2-2 TRBV19 NA
TGTGCCACACAGTTACACGGGGAGATCAATCAGCCCCAGCATTTT CATQLHGEINQPQHF NA TRBJ1-5 TRBV6-6 medium-sized
TGCAGTGCTAAAACAGGGGGCGCGGTGGGAAAGACCCAGTACTTC CSAKTGGAVGKTQYF TRBD1 TRBJ2-5 TRBV20-1 NA
TGCGCCAGCAGCTTCGGACCGAACACTGAAGCTTTCTTT CASSFGPNTEAFF NA TRBJ1-1 TRBV5-1 few
TGTGCCAGTAGTAATGGACAGGGCAGCTACACCTTC CASSNGQGSYTF TRBD1 TRBJ1-2 TRBV19 NA
TGTGCCAGTAGTATGCTTGGGACGGCAGGGGTGGCCTACGAGCAGTACTTC CASSMLGTAGVAYEQYF NA TRBJ2-7 TRBV19 large
TGTGCCAGCTCACCACCTAGCGGGGGGGCGGGTTTCTACAATGAGCAGTTCTTC CASSPPSGGAGFYNEQFF TRBD2 TRBJ2-1 TRBV18 NA
TGTGCCAGCAGCGTACAGGGGGCGGGTCAGCCCCAGCATTTT CASSVQGAGQPQHF TRBD1 TRBJ1-5 TRBV28 few
TGTGCCTGTAACAGGGCGGCGAACACTGAAGCTTTCTTT CACNRAANTEAFF NA TRBJ1-1 TRBV30 large
TGCAGTGCTAGAGATGGGGGGCTAGGAAACACCATATATTTT CSARDGGLGNTIYF NA TRBJ1-3 TRBV20-1 few
TGCAGCGTTCAAGACAGGATTTCCTACGAGCAGTACTTC CSVQDRISYEQYF NA TRBJ2-7 TRBV29-1 large
TGTGCCAGCAGCCTGGAAATGGGGACCGGGGAGCTGTTTTTT CASSLEMGTGELFF NA TRBJ2-2 TRBV5-8 NA
TGTGCCAGCAGTGAAGGCGGTAGTAATTCACCCCTCCACTTT CASSEGGSNSPLHF NA TRBJ1-6 TRBV2 NA
TGTGCCACCAGTGATTACGACTACGAGCAGTACTTC CATSDYDYEQYF NA TRBJ2-7 TRBV24-1 NA
TGTGCCAGCAGCTCCAAGACACCCTCCTACGAGCAGTACTTC CASSSKTPSYEQYF NA TRBJ2-7 TRBV6-5 large
TGTGCCAGCAGGCGGGAAGGGGCCAACGTCCTGACTTTC CASRREGANVLTF NA TRBJ2-6 TRBV6-6 large
TGTGCCAGCAGTGTGACGTGGGGAAGCTCCTACAATGAGCAGTTCTTC CASSVTWGSSYNEQFF NA TRBJ2-1 TRBV6-1 large